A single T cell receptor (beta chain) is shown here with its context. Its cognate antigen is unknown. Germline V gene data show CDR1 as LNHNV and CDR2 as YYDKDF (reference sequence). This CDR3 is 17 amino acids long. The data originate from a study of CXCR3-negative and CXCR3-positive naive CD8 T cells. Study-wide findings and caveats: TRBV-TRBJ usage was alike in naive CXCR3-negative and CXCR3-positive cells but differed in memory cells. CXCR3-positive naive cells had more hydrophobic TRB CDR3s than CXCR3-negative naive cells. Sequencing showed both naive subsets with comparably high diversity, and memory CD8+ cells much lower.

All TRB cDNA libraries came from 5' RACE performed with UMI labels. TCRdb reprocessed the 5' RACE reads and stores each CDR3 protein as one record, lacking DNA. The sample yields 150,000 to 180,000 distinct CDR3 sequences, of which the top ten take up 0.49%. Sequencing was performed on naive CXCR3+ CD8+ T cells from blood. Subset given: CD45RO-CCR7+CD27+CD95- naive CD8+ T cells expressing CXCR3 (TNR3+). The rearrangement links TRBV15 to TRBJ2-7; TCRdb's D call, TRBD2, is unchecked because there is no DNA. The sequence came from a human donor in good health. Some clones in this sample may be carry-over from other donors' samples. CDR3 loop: CATSRPGLAGVVDEQYF. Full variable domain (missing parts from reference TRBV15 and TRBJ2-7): DAMVIQNPRYQVTQFGKPVTLSCSQTLNHNVMYWYQQKSSQAPKLLFHYYDKDFNNEADTPDNFQSRRPNTSFCFLDIRSPGLGDTAMYLCATSRPGLAGVVDEQYFGPGTRLTVT.